This is a list of T cell receptor beta chains from one sample in a study of shared clonotypes between healthy human individuals. Only in-frame clones appear in the TCRdb table, and some are missing; sequencing was by immunoSEQ multiplex PCR. The data contain some 500,000 clones, 90% to 96% of them singletons. Sequenced sample: naive CD4+ T cells sorted from blood. All receptors come from a woman in her thirties in good health. Both conserved end residues are part of each CDR3. The order of the fields is V gene, clone size, D gene, J gene, CDR3 DNA, CDR3 protein. D genes are given only for firm matches. Clone size is not always given. Where it is, it says once, few, many or a class for expanded clones.

TRBV4-1	-	TRBD1	TRBJ2-2	TGCGCCAGCAGCCAGAAACAGGGGGCAGAACGGGTAGTGGGCACCGGGGAGCTGTTTTTT	CASSQKQGAERVVGTGELFF
TRBV27	-	-	TRBJ1-1	TGTGCCAGCAGTTCACCAACAGGAATGAACACTGAAGCTTTCTTT	CASSSPTGMNTEAFF
TRBV28	once	-	TRBJ1-1	TGTGCCAGCAGTCAATCGTTGGGAGGGGCCCTCTTT	CASSQSLGGALF
TRBV11-2	-	-	TRBJ2-1	TGTGCCAGCAGCTTAAGACCGAGCTACAATGAGCAGTTCTTC	CASSLRPSYNEQFF
TRBV9	-	-	TRBJ1-4	TGTGCCAGCAGCCCGGAGGGCGGAAGTGAAAAACTGTTTTTT	CASSPEGGSEKLFF
TRBV2	-	-	TRBJ2-7	TGTGCCAGCCGACAGGGCGGGGAGGAGAGTCGGTACTTC	CASRQGGEESRYF
TRBV5-4	once	TRBD1	TRBJ2-2	TGTGCCAGCAGCCCGGGTGACAGGGGTTTGGACACCGGGGAGCTGTTTTTT	CASSPGDRGLDTGELFF
TRBV19	-	TRBD1	TRBJ1-4	TGTGCCAGTAGTAAGACAGGGGTGGGCGAAAAACTGTTTTTT	CASSKTGVGEKLFF
TRBV7-3	-	TRBD2	TRBJ2-1	TGTGCCAGCAGCTTTCGGGGGGGCGGAAGCTACAATGAGCAGTTCTTC	CASSFRGGGSYNEQFF
TRBV28	-	-	TRBJ1-2	TGTGCCAGCAGTTTGGGAGCGGGCTACACCTTC	CASSLGAGYTF
TRBV4-1	once	-	TRBJ2-7	TGCGCCAGCAGCCAAGATCTTGGGAGGAACTCCTACGAGCAGTACTTC	CASSQDLGRNSYEQYF
TRBV10-3	-	TRBD2	TRBJ2-7	TGTGCCATCAGTGAGTCTATAGCGGGCGGGTACGAGCAGTACTTC	CAISESIAGGYEQYF
TRBV18	once	-	TRBJ2-7	TGTGCCAGCTCAGTGCAGACGGGTAGGTACGAGCAGTACTTC	CASSVQTGRYEQYF
TRBV19	-	-	TRBJ1-1	TGTGCCAGTAGTATACAGGGTTTCAACACTGAAGCTTTCTTT	CASSIQGFNTEAFF
TRBV5-1	once	TRBD2	TRBJ2-5	TGCGCCAGCAGCTCCAGCGGGAACGAGGAGACCCAGTACTTC	CASSSSGNEETQYF
TRBV7-9	once	TRBD1	TRBJ1-2	TGTGCCAGCAGCTTAGTGGAGGGGGCTATTCGCTACACCTTC	CASSLVEGAIRYTF
TRBV7-6	-	-	TRBJ2-7	TGTGCCAGCAGCCCTACAGGTTTTGCCGAGCAGTACTTC	CASSPTGFAEQYF
TRBV28	-	-	TRBJ2-7	TGTGCCAGCAGTTTTTCGGCGGGGTTCTCCTACGAGCAGTACTTC	CASSFSAGFSYEQYF
TRBV7-7	-	TRBD2	TRBJ2-1	TGTGCCAGCAGCTCCGTAGCGGGGACCTCCTACAATGAGCAGTTCTTC	CASSSVAGTSYNEQFF
TRBV2	-	TRBD1	TRBJ1-2	TGTGCCAGCGGGGGACAGGGGGGCTATGGCTACACCTTC	CASGGQGGYGYTF
TRBV13	-	TRBD1	TRBJ2-2	TGTGCCAGCAGCCGGGTGACAGGGAGTAGCACCGGGGAGCTGTTTTTT	CASSRVTGSSTGELFF
TRBV6-6	-	-	TRBJ1-6	TGTGCCAGCAGAGCCTCAGGGGTTAATTCACCCCTCCACTTT	CASRASGVNSPLHF
TRBV18	once	TRBD1	TRBJ1-1	TGTGCCAGCTCACTAGGACAGGGGGCTTCGAACACTGAAGCTTTCTTT	CASSLGQGASNTEAFF
TRBV18	-	-	TRBJ1-5	TGTGCCAGCTCACCTGTCAGGGAGCATCAGCCCCAGCATTTT	CASSPVREHQPQHF
TRBV7-9	once	-	TRBJ2-7	TGTGCCAGCAGCCGAAGCTACCAGGGTCCCTACGAGCAGTACTTC	CASSRSYQGPYEQYF
TRBV7-7	-	-	TRBJ2-6	TGTGCCAGCAGCCTCCGGTGGGGGTCTGGGGCCAACGTCCTGACTTTC	CASSLRWGSGANVLTF
TRBV25-1	-	-	TRBJ2-5	TGTGCCAGCAGTGGGACATCGGTCCGGGAGCAGTACTTC	CASSGTSVREQYF
TRBV9	-	TRBD2	TRBJ2-3	TGTGCCAGCAGCGTAGAGCCGGGACTAGCGGGTGTAGATACGCAGTATTTT	CASSVEPGLAGVDTQYF
TRBV19	-	-	TRBJ2-1	TGTGCCAGTAGTATCCCTGGGGTAGTGAATGAGCAGTTCTTC	CASSIPGVVNEQFF
TRBV19	-	-	TRBJ2-4	TGTGCCAGTAGTCCCCAAGGACTCTCCAAAAACATTCAGTACTTC	CASSPQGLSKNIQYF
TRBV18	-	-	TRBJ2-3	TGTGCCAGCTCACCAAACTACAGGGTCCCCTCACCAGATACGCAGTATTTT	CASSPNYRVPSPDTQYF
TRBV18	-	TRBD1	TRBJ2-7	TGTGCCAGCTCACCACGGGGACAGGGGCGGAATTCGGGGGAGCAGTACTTC	CASSPRGQGRNSGEQYF
TRBV7-9	-	-	TRBJ1-1	TGTGCCAGTGAAGGTTACAGGGTTTTGAAGGGAATGAACACTGAAGCTTTCTTT	CASEGYRVLKGMNTEAFF
TRBV28	-	-	TRBJ1-2	TGTGCCAGCACAGACCTATGGGGCTACACCTTC	CASTDLWGYTF
TRBV7-9	-	TRBD2	TRBJ2-1	TGTGCCAGCAGCGCTAGCGGGAGGGTCCACAATGAGCAGTTCTTC	CASSASGRVHNEQFF
TRBV2	-	TRBD2	TRBJ2-7	TGTGCCAGCAGTGGAGGACTAGCGGGCTCCTACGAGCAGTACTTC	CASSGGLAGSYEQYF
TRBV5-4	-	-	TRBJ1-5	TGTGCCAGCAGCCCGGGGACGGAGAGCAATCAGCCCCAGCATTTT	CASSPGTESNQPQHF
TRBV6-5	-	-	TRBJ1-5	TGTGCCAGCAGCCCTATCGGGGAAGGTCAGCCCCAGCATTTT	CASSPIGEGQPQHF
TRBV10-3	-	TRBD2	TRBJ2-2	TGTGCCCATGCACAAGCGGGAGGAACCGGGGAGCTGTTTTTT	CAHAQAGGTGELFF
TRBV30	once	-	TRBJ1-5	TGTGCCTGGAGTGTAATGGGGCGGGGGGGGGCCCAGCATTTT	CAWSVMGRGGAQHF
TRBV21-1	-	-	TRBJ2-5	TGTGCCAGCAACAGTTGGACTAGCGGGGGACAAGAGACCCAGTACTTC	CASNSWTSGGQETQYF
TRBV6-6	-	-	TRBJ2-1	TGTGCCAGCACTCCCGGGACCTCTGAAAATGAGCAGTTCTTC	CASTPGTSENEQFF
TRBV27	-	TRBD1	TRBJ1-4	TGTGCCAGCAGACAGGGGGCTGGTTCGGTTGGAAAACTGTTTTTT	CASRQGAGSVGKLFF
TRBV14	-	-	TRBJ1-1	TGTGCCAGCAGCCTAAGATGGAGGGCGCAGGGGACTGAAGCTTTCTTT	CASSLRWRAQGTEAFF
TRBV6-5	-	-	TRBJ2-3	TGTGCCAGCAGCGGGGCGGCTAGCACAGATACGCAGTATTTT	CASSGAASTDTQYF
TRBV11-2	-	-	TRBJ1-1	TGTGCCAGCAGCTTACTCCGAGTGAACACTGAAGCTTTCTTT	CASSLLRVNTEAFF
TRBV2	once	TRBD1	TRBJ1-5	TGTGCCAGCAGTCGGGACAGCACGGGCCCCCAGCATTTT	CASSRDSTGPQHF
TRBV5-1	-	-	TRBJ1-1	TGCGCCAGCAGCTTGGAGTTTACCGGTGGGAACACTGAAGCTTTCTTT	CASSLEFTGGNTEAFF
TRBV25-1	-	-	TRBJ2-1	TGTGCCAGCAGTGTGGCGTTGCTCGGACAACTCTCCTACAATGAGCAGTTCTTC	CASSVALLGQLSYNEQFF
TRBV4-2	once	TRBD1	TRBJ1-5	TGTGCCAGCAGCCAAGAGGGACAGGCAAATCAGCCCCAGCATTTT	CASSQEGQANQPQHF
TRBV7-9	-	TRBD2	TRBJ2-1	TGTGCCAGCAGCTTAAATTTAGCGGGAGGGCCGGGGGAGCAGTTCTTC	CASSLNLAGGPGEQFF
TRBV7-9	-	-	TRBJ2-2	TGTGCCAGCAGCTTTGGGAATACCGGGGAGCTGTTTTTT	CASSFGNTGELFF
TRBV7-8	-	-	TRBJ2-7	TGTGCCAGCAGCTTAGTCACCGGGACTGGGATTTGGGAGCAGTACTTC	CASSLVTGTGIWEQYF
TRBV7-3	-	-	TRBJ2-3	TGTGCCAGCAGCGTAGTCGCAGATACGCAGTATTTT	CASSVVADTQYF
TRBV25-1	once	TRBD1	TRBJ1-1	TGTGCCAGCAGTGAGTCCGGGACAGCGAACACTGAAGCTTTCTTT	CASSESGTANTEAFF
TRBV6-5	-	-	TRBJ1-6	TGTGCCAGCAGTTACTCTGGGCCTAGGGGTTCACCCCTCCACTTT	CASSYSGPRGSPLHF
TRBV27	once	-	TRBJ2-2	TGTGCCAGCAGTAGGGGGGGGACATTCGCGAACACCGGGGAGCTGTTTTTT	CASSRGGTFANTGELFF
TRBV7-9	-	-	TRBJ2-7	TGTGCCAGCAGCTTAGGCTTTCTAGATTTTGGCGAGCAGTACTTC	CASSLGFLDFGEQYF
TRBV7-4	-	-	TRBJ1-1	TGTGCCAGCAGCTCTCGTATGAACACTGAAGCTTTCTTT	CASSSRMNTEAFF
TRBV28	-	-	TRBJ2-7	TGTGCCAGCTCGATAACCGGGCTGACCTACGAGCAGTACTTC	CASSITGLTYEQYF